Reported below is one T cell receptor beta chain. Its antigen is as yet unknown. This specimen comes from a study of T cells in Graves' hyperthyroidism and ophthalmopathy. Amplified TCR beta CDR3 regions came from RNA transcripts. The primer set for the first-round RT-PCR of the TCR CDR3 was HTBI. TCRdb itself ran the multiplex PCR reads through MiXCR, one entry per CDR3 protein. This table holds about 400,000 distinct CDR3 sequences, roughly 14% found once. The study's findings and limits: Blood also showed most of the thyroid clonotypes that were expanded above 0.001.

Source material: blood. The receptor comes from a woman aged 18-29 years with Graves' hyperthyroidism.

CDR3 sequence (DNA): TGTGCCAGTAGTATAGGGACAGGGGGCGCGGGCGGCTACACCTTC. It codes for CASSIGTGGAGGYTF. The V gene is TRBV19, the J gene TRBJ1-2, with 11 bases lining up with TRBD1. This CDR3 contains 15 residues. Per the germline V gene, CDR1 is LNHDA and CDR2 is SQIVND (reference sequence). Germline trimming cut 1 base from V and 8 bases from J; bases unmatched to any gene: 6.